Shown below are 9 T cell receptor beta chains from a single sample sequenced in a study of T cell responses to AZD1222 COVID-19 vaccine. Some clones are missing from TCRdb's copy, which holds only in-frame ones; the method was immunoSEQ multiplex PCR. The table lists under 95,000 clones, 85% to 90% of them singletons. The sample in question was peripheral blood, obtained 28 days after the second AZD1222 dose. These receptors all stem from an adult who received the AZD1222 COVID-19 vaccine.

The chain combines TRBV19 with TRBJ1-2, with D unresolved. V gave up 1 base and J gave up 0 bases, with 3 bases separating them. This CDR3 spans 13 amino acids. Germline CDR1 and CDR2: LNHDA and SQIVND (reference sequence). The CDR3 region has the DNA TGTGCCAGTAGTATAGCACCTAACTATGGCTACACCTTC. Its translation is CASSIAPNYGYTF.

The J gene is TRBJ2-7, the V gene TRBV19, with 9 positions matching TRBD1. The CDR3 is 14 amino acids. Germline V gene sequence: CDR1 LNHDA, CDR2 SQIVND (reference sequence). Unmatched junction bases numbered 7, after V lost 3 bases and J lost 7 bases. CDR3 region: CASSMGQGSAEQYF. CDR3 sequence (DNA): TGTGCCAGTAGTATGGGACAGGGAAGTGCGGAGCAGTACTTC.

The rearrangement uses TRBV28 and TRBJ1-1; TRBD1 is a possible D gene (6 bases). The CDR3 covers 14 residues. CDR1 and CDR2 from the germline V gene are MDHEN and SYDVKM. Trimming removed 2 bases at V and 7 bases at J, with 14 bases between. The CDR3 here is CASSLLTGQIEAFF. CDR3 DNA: TGTGCCAGCAGTTTACTAACCGGACAGATTGAAGCTTTCTTT.

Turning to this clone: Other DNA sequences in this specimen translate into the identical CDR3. This chain's CDR3 is CASSQDQGATEAFF. For the CDR3, the DNA is TGCGCCAGCAGCCAAGACCAGGGGGCGACTGAAGCTTTCTTT. This sequence joins TRBV4-1 and TRBJ1-1; 8 bases align to TRBD1. The germline CDR1 and CDR2 sequences are MGHRA and YSYEKL. Unmatched junction bases numbered 2, after V lost 0 bases and J lost 5 bases. The CDR3 loop spans 14 amino acids.

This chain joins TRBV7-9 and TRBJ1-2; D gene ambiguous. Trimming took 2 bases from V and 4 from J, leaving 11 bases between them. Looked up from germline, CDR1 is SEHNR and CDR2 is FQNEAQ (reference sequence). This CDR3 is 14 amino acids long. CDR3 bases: TGTGCCAGCAGCTTACTTTTTAGGGTCTATGGCTACACCTTC. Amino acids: CASSLLFRVYGYTF. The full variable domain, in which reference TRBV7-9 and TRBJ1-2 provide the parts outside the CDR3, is DTGVSQNPRHKITKRGQNVTFRCDPISEHNRLYWYRQTLGQGPEFLTYFQNEAQLEKSRLLSDRFSAERPKGSFSTLEIQRTEQGDSAMYLCASSLLFRVYGYTFGSGTRLTVV.

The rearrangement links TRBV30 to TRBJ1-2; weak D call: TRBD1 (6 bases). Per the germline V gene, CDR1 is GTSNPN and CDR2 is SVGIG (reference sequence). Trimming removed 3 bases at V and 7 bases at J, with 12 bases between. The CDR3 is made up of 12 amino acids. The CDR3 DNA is TGTGCCTGGAGCGCTAACAGGGTTGGCTACACCTTC. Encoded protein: CAWSANRVGYTF.

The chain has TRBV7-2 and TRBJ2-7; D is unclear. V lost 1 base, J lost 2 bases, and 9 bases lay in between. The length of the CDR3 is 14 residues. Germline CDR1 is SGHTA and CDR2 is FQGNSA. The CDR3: CASSLGRVAYEQYF. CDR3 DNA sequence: TGTGCCAGCAGCTTAGGGCGAGTTGCCTACGAGCAGTACTTC. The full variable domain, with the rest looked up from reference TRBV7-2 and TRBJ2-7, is GAGVSQSPSNKVTEKGKDVELRCDPISGHTALYWYRQSLGQGLEFLIYFQGNSAPDKSGLPSDRFSAERTGGSVSTLTIQRTQQEDSAVYLCASSLGRVAYEQYFGPGTRLTVT.

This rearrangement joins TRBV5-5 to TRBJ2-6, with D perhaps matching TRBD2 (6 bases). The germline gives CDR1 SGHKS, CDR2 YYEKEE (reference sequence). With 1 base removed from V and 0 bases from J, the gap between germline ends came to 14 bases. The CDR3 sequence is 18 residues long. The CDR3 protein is CASSLRLAGLSGANVLTF. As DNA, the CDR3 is TGTGCCAGCAGCTTGCGCTTGGCGGGGCTCTCTGGGGCCAACGTCCTGACTTTC.

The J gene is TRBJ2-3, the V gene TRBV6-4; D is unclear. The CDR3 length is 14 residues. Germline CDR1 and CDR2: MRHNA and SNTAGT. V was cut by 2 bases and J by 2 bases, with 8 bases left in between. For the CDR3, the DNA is TGTGCCAGCAGTGACACCAACCCCACAGATACGCAGTATTTT. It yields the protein CASSDTNPTDTQYF.